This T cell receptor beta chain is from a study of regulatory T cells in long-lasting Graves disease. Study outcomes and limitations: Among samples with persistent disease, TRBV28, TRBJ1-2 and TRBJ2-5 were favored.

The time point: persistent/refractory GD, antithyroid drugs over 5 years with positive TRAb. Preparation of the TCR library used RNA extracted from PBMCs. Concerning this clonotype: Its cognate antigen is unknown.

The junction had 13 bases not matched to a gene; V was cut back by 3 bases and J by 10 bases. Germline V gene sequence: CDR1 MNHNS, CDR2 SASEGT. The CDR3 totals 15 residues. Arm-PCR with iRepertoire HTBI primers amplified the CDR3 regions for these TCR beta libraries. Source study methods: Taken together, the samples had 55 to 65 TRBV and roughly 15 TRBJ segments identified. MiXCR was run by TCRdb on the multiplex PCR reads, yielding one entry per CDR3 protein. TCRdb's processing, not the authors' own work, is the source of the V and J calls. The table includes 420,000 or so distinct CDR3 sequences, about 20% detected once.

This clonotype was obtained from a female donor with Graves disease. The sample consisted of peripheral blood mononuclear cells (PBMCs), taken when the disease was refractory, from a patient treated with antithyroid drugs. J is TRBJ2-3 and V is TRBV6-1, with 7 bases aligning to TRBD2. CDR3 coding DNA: TGTGCCAGCAGTGAGGTTGCACTTAGAGCGGGATCGCAGTATTTT. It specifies CASSEVALRAGSQYF.